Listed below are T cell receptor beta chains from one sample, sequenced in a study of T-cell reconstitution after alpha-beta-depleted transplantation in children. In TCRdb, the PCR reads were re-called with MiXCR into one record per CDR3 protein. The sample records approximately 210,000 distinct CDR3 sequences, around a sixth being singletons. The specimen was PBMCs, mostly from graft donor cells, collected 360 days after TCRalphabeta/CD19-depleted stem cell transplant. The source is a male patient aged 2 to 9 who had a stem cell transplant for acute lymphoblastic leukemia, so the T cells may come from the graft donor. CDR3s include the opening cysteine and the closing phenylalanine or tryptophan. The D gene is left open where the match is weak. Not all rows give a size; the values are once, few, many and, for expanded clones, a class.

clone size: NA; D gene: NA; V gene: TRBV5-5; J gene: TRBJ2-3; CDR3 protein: CASSSSGTSLNTDTQYF; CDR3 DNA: TGTGCCAGCAGCTCATCCGGGACCTCCCTCAACACAGATACGCAGTATTTT
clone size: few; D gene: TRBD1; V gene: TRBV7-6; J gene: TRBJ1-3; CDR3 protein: CASSPDPTGAGNTIYF; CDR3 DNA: TGTGCCAGCAGCCCCGACCCGACAGGGGCTGGAAACACCATATATTTT
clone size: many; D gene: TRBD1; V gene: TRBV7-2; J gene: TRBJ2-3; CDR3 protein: CASSQGAYTQYF; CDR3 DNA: TGTGCCAGCAGCCAGGGGGCCTATACGCAGTATTTT
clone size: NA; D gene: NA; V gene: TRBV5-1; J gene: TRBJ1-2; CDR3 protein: CASSLTGTPLSGYTF; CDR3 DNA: TGCGCCAGCAGCTTAACCGGGACGCCGCTTTCCGGCTACACCTTC
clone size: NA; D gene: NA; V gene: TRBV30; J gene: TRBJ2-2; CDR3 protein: CATTRYTGELFF; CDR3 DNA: TGTGCCACCACTAGGTACACCGGGGAGCTGTTTTTT
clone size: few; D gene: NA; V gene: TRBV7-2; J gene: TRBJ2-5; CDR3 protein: CASSLGSRGETQYF; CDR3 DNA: TGTGCCAGCAGCTTAGGATCGAGGGGAGAGACCCAGTACTTC
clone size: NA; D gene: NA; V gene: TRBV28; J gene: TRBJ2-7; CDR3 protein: CASSRQVSYEQYF; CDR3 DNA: TGTGCCAGCAGCAGACAGGTCTCCTACGAGCAGTACTTC
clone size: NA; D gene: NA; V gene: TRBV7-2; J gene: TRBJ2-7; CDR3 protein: CASSRDIRLPEQYF; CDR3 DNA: TGTGCCAGCAGCCGGGACATCCGGTTGCCCGAGCAGTACTTC
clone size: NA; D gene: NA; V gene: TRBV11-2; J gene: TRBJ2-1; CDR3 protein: CASSLRLVEADEQFF; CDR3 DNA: TGTGCCAGCAGCTTACGACTAGTAGAGGCCGATGAGCAGTTCTTC
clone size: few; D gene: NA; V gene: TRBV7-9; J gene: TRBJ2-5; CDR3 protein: CASSRTQGDMETQYF; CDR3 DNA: TGTGCCAGCAGCCGAACACAGGGTGATATGGAGACCCAGTACTTC
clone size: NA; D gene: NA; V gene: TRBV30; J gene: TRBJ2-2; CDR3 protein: CAWRGEGGPTGELFF; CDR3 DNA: TGTGCCTGGAGGGGAGAGGGAGGCCCGACCGGGGAGCTGTTTTTT
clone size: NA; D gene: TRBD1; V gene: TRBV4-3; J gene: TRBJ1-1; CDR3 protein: CASSRGQGTLGAFF; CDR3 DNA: TGCGCCAGCAGCCGCGGACAGGGGACGCTGGGAGCTTTCTTT
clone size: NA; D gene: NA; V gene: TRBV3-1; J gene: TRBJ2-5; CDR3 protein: CASSQLGETQYF; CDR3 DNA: TGTGCCAGCAGCCAACTTGGAGAGACCCAGTACTTC
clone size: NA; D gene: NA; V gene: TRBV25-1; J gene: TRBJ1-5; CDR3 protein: CASSEYEGPGEPQHF; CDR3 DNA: TGTGCCAGCAGTGAATATGAGGGCCCCGGGGAGCCCCAGCATTTT
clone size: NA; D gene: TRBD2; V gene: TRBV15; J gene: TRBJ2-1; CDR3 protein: CATSRGTSGGEGHMYEQFF; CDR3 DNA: TGTGCCACCAGCAGGGGCACCTCGGGGGGGGAGGGCCATATGTATGAGCAGTTCTTC
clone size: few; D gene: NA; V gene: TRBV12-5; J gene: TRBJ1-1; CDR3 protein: CASGSPNTEAFF; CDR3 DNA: TGTGCTAGTGGTTCCCCGAACACTGAAGCTTTCTTT